The source of this T cell receptor (beta chain) is a study of shared clonotypes between healthy human individuals. TCRdb's copy holds only in-frame clones and misses some; the assay was immunoSEQ multiplex PCR. In the table there are 2 million to 2.5 million clones, approximately 94% of which are singletons. Terminally differentiated effector memory CD45RA+ cells were excluded by CCR7 positive selection of CD45RO-negative cells. The CDR3 totals 13 residues. Germline assignment: CDR1 PRHDT and CDR2 FYEKMQ (reference sequence). The V gene lost 2 bases and the J gene lost 7 bases, with 12 bases spanning the gap.

J is TRBJ2-7 and V is TRBV13; D ambiguous. The sample comprised naive CD8+ T cells sorted from blood. The sequence came from a man between 18 and 29 years old in good health. CDR3 in DNA: TGTGCCAGCAGCTTAATGAGTACGGGTGAGCAGTACTTC. This encodes CASSLMSTGEQYF.